This TCR beta chain was documented in a study of beta chain features in type 1 diabetes. Study in general: Similarity in age, gender and cell yields was seen between patients and healthy donors. Findings of the study overall: Shortening of TCRB CDR3s, moderate but significant, appeared in all four CD4+ subsets of Type 1 diabetes patients. Patients showed naive, central memory and Treg TCRB repertoires that appeared more similar than those of healthy donors.

All of the isolated RNA was reverse transcribed, so expressed TCRB transcripts were sequenced. Some clones are missing from TCRdb's copy, which holds only in-frame ones; the method was immunoSEQ multiplex PCR. The sample contains approximately 250,000 clones, around 24% of which appear only once. Cells sorted by CD45RO/CCR7/CD25/CD127/CD95/CD27 comprised CD4+ naive, central memory, regulatory and stem cell-like memory cells. Populations isolated by sorting all had purity greater than 95%. CDR1 SGHNT and CDR2 YYREEE come from the germline V gene (reference sequence). The CDR3 runs 14 residues. Trimming left V 0 bases short and J 2 bases short, with 7 bases between. This clone occurred a few times. Its matching antigen is unknown. Additional DNA sequences in this sample encode the identical CDR3.

Sequenced input: naive CD4+ T cells from blood. J is TRBJ2-3 and V is TRBV5-4; D is undetermined. This TCR was sampled from a woman aged 30 to 39 with type 1 diabetes. The CDR3 DNA follows: TGTGCCAGCAGCTTGGGACTTAACACAGATACGCAGTATTTT. This gives the protein CASSLGLNTDTQYF.